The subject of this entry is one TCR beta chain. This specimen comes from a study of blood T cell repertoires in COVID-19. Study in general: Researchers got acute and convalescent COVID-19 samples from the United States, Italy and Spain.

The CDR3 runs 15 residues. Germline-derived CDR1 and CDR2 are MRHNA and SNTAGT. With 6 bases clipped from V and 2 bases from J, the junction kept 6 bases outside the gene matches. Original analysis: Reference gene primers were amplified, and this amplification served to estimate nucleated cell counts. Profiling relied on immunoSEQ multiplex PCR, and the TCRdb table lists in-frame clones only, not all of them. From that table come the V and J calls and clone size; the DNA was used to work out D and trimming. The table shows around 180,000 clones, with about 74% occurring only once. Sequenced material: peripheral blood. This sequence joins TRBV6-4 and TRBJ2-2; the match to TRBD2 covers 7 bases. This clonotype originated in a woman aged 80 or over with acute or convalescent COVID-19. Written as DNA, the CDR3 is TGTGCCAGCAGCCCGGGACTATTAAACACCGGGGAGCTGTTTTTT. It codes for CASSPGLLNTGELFF.